The 17 T cell receptor beta chains below were found in one sample sequenced in a study of blood T cell repertoires in COVID-19. The assay was immunoSEQ multiplex PCR, and TCRdb's table has in-frame clones only and misses some. The repertoire has approximately 190,000 clones, 88% of them found once; the top ten carry roughly 6.2%. Specimen: peripheral blood. These receptors were obtained from a woman aged 35 to 49 who had recovered from COVID-19.

CDR3 sequence (DNA): TGTGCCAGCAGCCAGGAGGGGCTCAATGAAAAACTGTTTTTT. Residues: CASSQEGLNEKLFF. This chain links TRBV3-1 (or the pseudogene TRBV3-2) with TRBJ1-4, with D perhaps matching TRBD1 (5 bases). The V end was cut by 3 bases, the J end by 5 bases, with 10 bases between. Germline V gene sequence: CDR1 LGHDT, CDR2 YNNKEL (reference sequence). The CDR3 is made up of 14 amino acids.

V gene TRBV5-6 combines with J gene TRBJ1-2; 7 bases are shared with TRBD1. Germline V gives CDR1 SGHDT, CDR2 YYEEEE. The CDR3 runs 13 residues. With 0 bases clipped from V and 6 bases from J, the junction kept 2 bases outside the gene matches. CDR3 sequence reads: CASSLDRGDGYTF. For the CDR3, the DNA is TGTGCCAGCAGCTTGGACAGGGGTGATGGCTACACCTTC.

The CDR3 loop is CASTLWSGRNVIDTQYF. The CDR3 DNA follows: TGTGCCAGCACTCTTTGGAGTGGGAGGAACGTCATAGATACGCAGTATTTT. This sequence joins TRBV3-1 (or the pseudogene TRBV3-2) and TRBJ2-3, with a weak D call TRBD2 (6 bases). Deletions cut 7 bases from V and 5 bases from J, with 25 bases between. Germline CDR1 is LGHDT and CDR2 is YNNKEL (reference sequence). CDR3 length: 17 residues.

The rearrangement links TRBV4-3 to TRBJ2-3, with D possibly TRBD2 on 5 matching bases. V shed 1 base and J shed 5 bases, with 19 bases lying between them. There are 17 residues in the CDR3. Germline V gives CDR1 LGHNA, CDR2 YSLEER. CDR3 DNA: TGCGCCAGCAGCCAAGTGTTTTCGGGAAGCCTGTTAGATACGCAGTATTTT. Translation gives CASSQVFSGSLLDTQYF.

The rearrangement joins TRBV27 to TRBJ1-1; a weak D match, TRBD1 (5 bases). Trimming left V 2 bases short and J 4 bases short, with 17 bases between. Germline V CDR1 and CDR2: MNHEY, SMNVEV (reference sequence). The CDR3 sequence is 16 residues long. The DNA of the CDR3 is TGTGCCAGCAGTTTAGGGGACGGACTACCCACCACTGAAGCTTTCTTT. It translates to CASSLGDGLPTTEAFF.

The chain recombines TRBV13 with TRBJ1-2; 8 positions match TRBD1. V was pared by 1 base and J by 8 bases, with 9 bases of the junction left unmatched. Germline V gene data show CDR1 as PRHDT and CDR2 as FYEKMQ (reference sequence). This CDR3 comprises 15 residues. CDR3 sequence: CASSLVTQGASGYTF. The CDR3 bases are TGTGCCAGCAGCTTAGTCACTCAGGGGGCGTCGGGCTACACCTTC.

This chain connects TRBV19 to TRBJ2-1; 11 bases map to TRBD2. Germline trimming cut 5 bases from V and 4 bases from J; bases unmatched to any gene: 4. This CDR3 is 15 amino acids long. Germline CDR1 is LNHDA and CDR2 is SQIVND (reference sequence). CDR3 region: CASSALAGGYNEQFF. The CDR3 region has the DNA TGTGCCAGTAGTGCGCTAGCGGGAGGTTACAATGAGCAGTTCTTC. Based on the CDR3 plus reference TRBV19 and TRBJ2-1, the full variable domain is DGGITQSPKYLFRKEGQNVTLSCEQNLNHDAMYWYRQDPGQGLRLIYYSQIVNDFQKGDIAEGYSVSREKKESFPLTVTSAQKNPTAFYLCASSALAGGYNEQFFGPGTRLTVL.

V gene TRBV5-1 combines with J gene TRBJ1-2, with TRBD1 identical over 9 bases. V lost 3 bases, J lost 6 bases, and 9 bases stayed unmatched. The CDR3 sequence is 15 residues long. The germline V gene encodes CDR1 SGHRS and CDR2 YFSETQ. The CDR3 sequence: CASSSLGQGTDGYTF. The CDR3 DNA is TGCGCCAGCAGCTCACTCGGACAGGGGACCGATGGCTACACCTTC.

This chain uses TRBV29-1 with TRBJ2-6; maybe TRBD1 (6 bases). Per germline, CDR1 SQVTM and CDR2 ANQGSEA. The CDR3 runs to 15 residues. V lost 4 bases and J 1 base, leaving 11 bases between the germline ends. CDR3 in amino acids: CSVAAGDSGANVLTF. DNA for the CDR3: TGCAGCGTTGCGGCAGGGGATTCTGGGGCCAACGTCCTGACTTTC.

The chain carries TRBV5-6 and TRBJ2-5, with 11 bases identical to TRBD2. The CDR3 runs 17 residues. The V gene's germline CDR1 is SGHDT and CDR2 YYEEEE. V lost 2 bases, J lost 5 bases, and 11 bases stayed unmatched. The CDR3 sequence: CASSFPGTSGTRETQYF. Written as DNA, the CDR3 is TGTGCCAGCAGCTTCCCCGGGACTAGCGGCACCAGGGAGACCCAGTACTTC.

The V gene is TRBV19, the J gene TRBJ2-3; D gene uncertain. The CDR3 length is 14 residues. Germline CDR1 and CDR2: LNHDA and SQIVND (reference sequence). V was shortened by 3 bases and J by 10 bases, with 17 bases between the two germline ends. CDR3 loop: CASSIKEARSAQYF. CDR3 coding DNA: TGTGCCAGTAGTATCAAGGAAGCCCGCAGCGCGCAGTATTTT. Using reference TRBV19 and TRBJ2-3 for the parts outside the CDR3, the full variable domain is DGGITQSPKYLFRKEGQNVTLSCEQNLNHDAMYWYRQDPGQGLRLIYYSQIVNDFQKGDIAEGYSVSREKKESFPLTVTSAQKNPTAFYLCASSIKEARSAQYFGPGTRLTVL.

The chain links TRBV28 to TRBJ1-2; 7 bases map to TRBD1. The CDR3 is 13 amino acids. Trimming removed 6 bases from V and 6 bases from J; junction bases left unmatched: 7. Germline V CDR1 and CDR2: MDHEN, SYDVKM. CDR3 sequence: CASRETGADGYTF. For the CDR3, the DNA is TGTGCCAGCAGGGAAACAGGGGCGGATGGCTACACCTTC.

The chain employs TRBV5-1 and TRBJ2-7, with 8 nucleotides matching TRBD2. There are 15 residues in the CDR3. Trimming at V came to 4 bases and at J to 1 base, leaving 7 bases not matched to a gene. CDR1 is SGHRS, CDR2 YFSETQ, per germline. This chain's CDR3 is CASSTGLAYSYEQYF. The CDR3 DNA reads TGCGCCAGCAGCACAGGACTAGCTTATTCCTACGAGCAGTACTTC.

The chain carries TRBV4-2 and TRBJ2-1, with D hard to call. V was cut by 1 base and J by 4 bases, with 5 bases left in between. This CDR3 has 13 residues. The V gene's germline CDR1 is LGHNA and CDR2 YNFKEQ. In nucleotides, the CDR3 is TGTGCCAGCAGCCAAGGAGATTACAATGAGCAGTTCTTC. Its translation is CASSQGDYNEQFF.

CDR3 region: CASSQSLTSLEQYF. The CDR3 region has the DNA TGTGCCAGCAGCCAAAGCCTGACTAGCCTCGAGCAGTACTTC. The chain joins TRBV27 to TRBJ2-7; 7 bases line up with TRBD2. This CDR3 is built from 14 residues. Trimming cost V 6 bases and J 6 bases; bases outside gene matches: 11. Germline assignment: CDR1 MNHEY and CDR2 SMNVEV (reference sequence).

The sample holds one count of this clone. The chain combines TRBV7-6 with TRBJ2-1, with 10 bases that match TRBD2. The V segment lost 5 bases and the J segment 9 bases; nucleotides outside the gene matches: 13. Per germline, CDR1 SGHVS and CDR2 FNYEAQ. The CDR3 contains 16 residues. The CDR3 DNA is TGTGCCAGCAGCCCTGCTTCTAGCGGGAGTACCTCTGAGCAGTTCTTC. As protein: CASSPASSGSTSEQFF.

This clone was counted a single time. The chain links TRBV6-6 to TRBJ2-5; 13 bases agree with TRBD2. V lost 5 bases and J lost 3; bases outside the gene matches: 9. This CDR3 has 17 amino acids. Germline V gene sequence: CDR1 MNHNY, CDR2 SVGAGI (reference sequence). The CDR3 region has the DNA TGTGCCAGCAGTCTACGGACTAGCGGGGGAGTTAAAGAGACCCAGTACTTC. Encoded protein: CASSLRTSGGVKETQYF.